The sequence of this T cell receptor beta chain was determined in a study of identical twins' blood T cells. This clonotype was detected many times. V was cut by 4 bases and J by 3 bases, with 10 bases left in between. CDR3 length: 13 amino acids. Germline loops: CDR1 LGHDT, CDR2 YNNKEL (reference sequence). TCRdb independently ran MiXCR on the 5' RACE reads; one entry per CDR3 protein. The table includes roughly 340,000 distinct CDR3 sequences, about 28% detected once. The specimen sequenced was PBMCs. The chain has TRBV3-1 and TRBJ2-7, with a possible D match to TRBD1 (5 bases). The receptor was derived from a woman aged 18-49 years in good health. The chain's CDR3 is CASSRQGGYEQYF. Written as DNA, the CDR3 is TGTGCCAGCAGCCGGCAGGGCGGCTACGAGCAGTACTTC.